Following are 24 T cell receptor beta chains from one sample sequenced in a study of follicular helper T cells after annual influenza vaccination. Stated time point: 2015-2016 season, 7 days after influenza vaccination. Using immunoSEQ multiplex PCR, the repertoire was profiled, and TCRdb retains in-frame clones only, with some absent. The sample holds 6,500 to 7,000 clones, approximately 82% seen once. Sample: CXCR5- memory CD4+ T cells sorted from blood, taken 7 days after influenza vaccination. The receptors shown here come from an adult who received the influenza vaccine.

The chain uses TRBV9 and TRBJ2-5; TRBD2 agrees at 10 bases. J gave up 0 bases and V 4 bases, and 6 bases lay outside the gene matches. The germline CDR1 and CDR2 sequences are SGDLS and YYNGEE. The length of the CDR3 is 16 residues. This CDR3 reads CASSPRLAGYQETQYF. The CDR3, as DNA: TGTGCCAGCAGCCCCAGACTAGCGGGTTACCAAGAGACCCAGTACTTC.

This chain uses TRBV18 with TRBJ1-4; the D gene is possibly TRBD1 (6 bases). This CDR3 spans 13 amino acids. Trimming left V 6 bases short and J 7 bases short, with 12 bases between. Germline V gene lookup returns CDR1 KGHSH and CDR2 LQKENI. The DNA of the CDR3 is TGTGCCAGCTCCCGGGAAGGGGGTGAAAAACTGTTTTTT. It codes for CASSREGGEKLFF.

The genes are TRBV5-4 and TRBJ2-7, with 8 positions matching TRBD1. Per germline, CDR1 SGHNT and CDR2 YYREEE (reference sequence). The CDR3 totals 16 residues. After removal of 4 bases from V and 5 bases from J, the junction contained 14 bases not matched to a gene. For the CDR3, the DNA is TGTGCCAGCAGCAAGTCCCCCGGGACAGGAATACACGAGCAGTACTTC. This gives the protein CASSKSPGTGIHEQYF.

The chain combines TRBV7-2 with TRBJ2-7; D remains ambiguous. Germline values: CDR1 SGHTA, CDR2 FQGNSA. V was clipped by 1 base and J by 2 bases, with 12 bases between them. The CDR3 sequence is 15 residues long. As DNA, the CDR3 is TGTGCCAGCAGCTTAGGTTACTCCCCTCCCTACGAGCAGTACTTC. It specifies CASSLGYSPPYEQYF.

This clone has just a few counts. The chain joins TRBV30 to TRBJ1-2, with 8 bases identical to TRBD1. V lost 2 bases and J lost 7; bases outside the gene matches: 3. The CDR3 totals 12 residues. Germline lookup yields CDR1 GTSNPN and CDR2 SVGIG (reference sequence). The CDR3 DNA reads as TGTGCCTGGAGTCCAGGACAGGGTGGCTACACCTTC. Its protein is CAWSPGQGGYTF. The variable domain in full, with the rest retrieved from reference TRBV30 and TRBJ1-2, is SQTIHQWPATLVQPVGSPLSLECTVEGTSNPNLYWYRQAAGRGLQLLFYSVGIGQISSEVPQNLSASRPQDRQFILSSKKLLLSDSGFYLCAWSPGQGGYTFGSGTRLTVV.

V usage is TRBV30 and J usage is TRBJ2-5, with D perhaps matching TRBD2 (7 bases). Germline CDR1 is GTSNPN and CDR2 is SVGIG (reference sequence). This CDR3 region has 12 residues. V lost 4 bases and J 5 bases, leaving 11 bases between the germline ends. The DNA for the CDR3 is TGTGCCTGGAAAGGGGGGGCCGAGACCCAGTACTTC. Protein: CAWKGGAETQYF.

The chain uses TRBV29-1 and TRBJ2-1, with a weak D call TRBD2 (7 bases). The CDR3 is 16 amino acids. V shed 5 bases and J shed 1 base, with 18 bases lying between them. Germline V CDR1 and CDR2: SQVTM, ANQGSEA. DNA of the CDR3: TGCAGCGTTCTGGGGGCGGGGGTAGCGTCCTACAATGAGCAGTTCTTC. Translation gives CSVLGAGVASYNEQFF.

In this sample, this clone turned up once. The chain couples TRBV19 to TRBJ2-5, with D tentatively TRBD2 (5 bases). V was shortened by 4 bases and J by 5 bases, with 14 bases between the two germline ends. The germline V gene has CDR1 LNHDA and CDR2 SQIVND (reference sequence). This CDR3 is 14 amino acids long. The CDR3 nucleotides read TGTGCCAGTAGTACCCGTCGGACTGAGGAGACCCAGTACTTC. Amino acids: CASSTRRTEETQYF.

This clone was observed a few times. The chain employs TRBV19 and TRBJ1-2, with D tentatively TRBD1 (5 bases). The V end lost 5 bases, the J end lost 6 bases, and 10 bases lay between the germline ends. In germline, CDR1 is LNHDA, CDR2 SQIVND (reference sequence). The CDR3 is 12 residues long. DNA of the CDR3: TGTGCCAGTAGTCCCGGGACGAATGGCTACACCTTC. Translating it yields CASSPGTNGYTF.

The chain carries TRBV7-2 and TRBJ2-7; a possible D gene is TRBD1 (5 bases). CDR3 length: 14 amino acids. Germline V CDR1 and CDR2: SGHTA, FQGNSA. V dropped 0 bases and J dropped 5 bases, with 11 bases sitting between them. CDR3 residues: CASSLANQGHEQYF. CDR3 DNA sequence: TGTGCCAGCAGCTTAGCCAACCAGGGCCACGAGCAGTACTTC.

The chain couples TRBV7-2 to TRBJ2-2, with 10 positions matching TRBD2. V was pared by 7 bases and J by 7 bases, with 12 bases of the junction left unmatched. CDR1 is SGHTA, CDR2 FQGNSA, per germline. The CDR3 length is 16 residues. The CDR3 here is CASTPMLAGVGGELFF. DNA of the CDR3: TGTGCCAGCACCCCAATGCTAGCGGGGGTTGGCGGGGAGCTGTTTTTT.

The chain links TRBV19 to TRBJ2-7; D possibly uses TRBD1 or TRBD2 (5 bases each). V dropped 3 bases and J dropped 5 bases, with 20 bases sitting between them. The CDR3 is made up of 16 amino acids. Germline CDR1 is LNHDA and CDR2 is SQIVND (reference sequence). CDR3 DNA: TGTGCCAGTAGTATGGCCCAGGGACGTGGGGCACACGAGCAGTACTTC. Amino acid sequence: CASSMAQGRGAHEQYF.

This clone came up a few times. The rearrangement joins TRBV2 to TRBJ2-7; 9 bases match TRBD1. V lost 7 bases and J lost 6; bases outside the gene matches: 10. Germline V lookup: CDR1 SNHLY, CDR2 FYNNEI. The CDR3 spans 14 residues. The CDR3 DNA sequence: TGTGCCAGCAACCCACAGGGGGCCCGAGGCGAGCAGTACTTC. Protein sequence: CASNPQGARGEQYF. The entire variable domain, with the rest obtained from reference TRBV2 and TRBJ2-7, is as follows: EPEVTQTPSHQVTQMGQEVILRCVPISNHLYFYWYRQILGQKVEFLVSFYNNEISEKSEIFDDQFSVERPDGSNFTLKIRSTKLEDSAMYFCASNPQGARGEQYFGPGTRLTVT.

This clone was found a few times. The CDR3 nucleotides are TGTGCCAGCAGTGCGTGGGGACAGGGGGACTATAGCAATCAGCCCCAGCATTTT. Translating it yields CASSAWGQGDYSNQPQHF. V usage is TRBV6-1 and J usage is TRBJ1-5, with 11 positions matching TRBD1. V was pared by 4 bases and J by 0 bases, with 8 bases of the junction left unmatched. In germline, CDR1 is MNHNS, CDR2 SASEGT. CDR3 size: 18 residues.

The chain couples TRBV5-1 to TRBJ2-5; D possibly corresponds to TRBD2 (6 bases). Germline CDR1 SGHRS, CDR2 YFSETQ. Trimming cost V 4 bases and J 5 bases, with 18 bases left between them. CDR3 length: 15 residues. The CDR3, as DNA: TGCGCCAGCAGCCCCCTTGGAGGGGTCGGGGAGACCCAGTACTTC. This gives the protein CASSPLGGVGETQYF.

The CDR3 reads CASSVEPGVHNEQFF. The CDR3, as DNA: TGTGCCAGCAGCGTAGAACCGGGAGTCCACAATGAGCAGTTCTTC. This chain connects TRBV9 to TRBJ2-1; D possibly corresponds to TRBD2 (6 bases). CDR3 size: 15 residues. V was pared by 0 bases and J by 5 bases, with 12 bases between. CDR1 and CDR2 from the germline V gene are SGDLS and YYNGEE.

This clone was counted only a few times. This chain joins TRBV9 and TRBJ2-2, with no clear D. The V end lost 0 bases, the J end lost 6 bases, and 9 bases lay between the germline ends. This CDR3 comprises 14 residues. Germline lookup yields CDR1 SGDLS and CDR2 YYNGEE. The CDR3 bases are TGTGCCAGCAGCGTAGGAACAGTCCCCGGGGAGCTGTTTTTT. Translation: CASSVGTVPGELFF. The whole variable domain, filled in from reference TRBV9 and TRBJ2-2, reads DSGVTQTPKHLITATGQRVTLRCSPRSGDLSVYWYQQSLDQGLQFLIQYYNGEERAKGNILERFSAQQFPDLHSELNLSSLELGDSALYFCASSVGTVPGELFFGEGSRLTVL.

This clone has only a few counts. The chain is built from TRBV19 and TRBJ1-6, with D uncertain. Germline lookup yields CDR1 LNHDA and CDR2 SQIVND (reference sequence). This CDR3 spans 15 amino acids. Trimming stripped 5 bases from V and 9 bases from J, with 17 bases between. The CDR3 DNA follows: TGTGCCAGTAGTCCTTTGGATGGAGGGAGTTCACCCCTCCACTTT. This sequence encodes CASSPLDGGSSPLHF.

This clone was counted once. This chain joins TRBV6-1 and TRBJ1-2; a weak D match, TRBD1 (5 bases). CDR3 length: 14 residues. Germline values: CDR1 MNHNS, CDR2 SASEGT. Trimming stripped 6 bases from V and 2 bases from J, with 13 bases between. The CDR3 DNA sequence: TGTGCCAGCAGGTTACCAAGGGGAAACTATGGCTACACCTTC. It encodes CASRLPRGNYGYTF.

The chain links TRBV6-5 to TRBJ1-2, with D maybe TRBD1 (6 bases). The CDR3 runs to 14 residues. V lost 2 bases, J lost 2 bases, and 9 bases lay in between. Germline CDR1 reads MNHEY; CDR2 reads SVGAGI. For the CDR3, the DNA is TGTGCCAGCAGTTACGGGGGGGCAAACTATGGCTACACCTTC. This sequence encodes CASSYGGANYGYTF.

The chain links TRBV7-9 to TRBJ2-7; 9 positions match TRBD2. The ends lost 5 bases at V and 3 bases at J; junction bases unmatched: 11. This CDR3 comprises 16 residues. CDR1 and CDR2 (germline): SEHNR, FQNEAQ (reference sequence). CDR3 DNA: TGTGCCAGCAGCCGCTCGTCAGCGGGGGGTTTCTACGAGCAGTACTTC. Its translation: CASSRSSAGGFYEQYF.

The rearrangement links TRBV28 to TRBJ2-6; D not certain. V was trimmed by 8 bases and J by 2 bases, leaving 13 bases between them. CDR1 MDHEN and CDR2 SYDVKM come from the germline V gene. The CDR3 covers 15 residues. The CDR3 sequence: CASGPGGTGANVLTF. The DNA for the CDR3 is TGTGCCAGCGGGCCAGGCGGTACTGGGGCCAACGTCCTGACTTTC.

This clone was observed a handful of times. The chain recombines TRBV5-5 with TRBJ1-6; D call uncertain. Trimming shortened V by 4 bases and J by 6 bases, and 17 bases separated the two germline ends. This CDR3 comprises 16 residues. Germline lookup yields CDR1 SGHKS and CDR2 YYEKEE (reference sequence). CDR3 in DNA: TGTGCCAGCAGCCCCGTTGTCGGACGGACTAATTCACCCCTCCACTTT. Translated, it gives CASSPVVGRTNSPLHF.

The V and J genes are TRBV28 and TRBJ2-1; 7 nucleotides align to TRBD2. The germline V gene has CDR1 MDHEN and CDR2 SYDVKM. V shed 6 bases, J shed 12 bases, and the junction held 8 bases outside the gene matches. The CDR3 covers 12 residues. The CDR3 region has the DNA TGTGCCAGCAGCCGTGGGGGGGACCCGCAGTTCTTC. Translated, it gives CASSRGGDPQFF.